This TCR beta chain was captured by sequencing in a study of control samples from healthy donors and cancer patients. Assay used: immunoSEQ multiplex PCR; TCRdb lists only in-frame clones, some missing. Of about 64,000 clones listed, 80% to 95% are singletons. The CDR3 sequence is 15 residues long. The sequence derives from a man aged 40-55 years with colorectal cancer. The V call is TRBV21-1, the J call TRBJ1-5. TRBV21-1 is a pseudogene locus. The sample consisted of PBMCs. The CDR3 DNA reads TGTGCCAGCAGCAAAGCGGTGTGGGTGGATCAGCCCCAGCATTTT. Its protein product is CASSKAVWVDQPQHF.